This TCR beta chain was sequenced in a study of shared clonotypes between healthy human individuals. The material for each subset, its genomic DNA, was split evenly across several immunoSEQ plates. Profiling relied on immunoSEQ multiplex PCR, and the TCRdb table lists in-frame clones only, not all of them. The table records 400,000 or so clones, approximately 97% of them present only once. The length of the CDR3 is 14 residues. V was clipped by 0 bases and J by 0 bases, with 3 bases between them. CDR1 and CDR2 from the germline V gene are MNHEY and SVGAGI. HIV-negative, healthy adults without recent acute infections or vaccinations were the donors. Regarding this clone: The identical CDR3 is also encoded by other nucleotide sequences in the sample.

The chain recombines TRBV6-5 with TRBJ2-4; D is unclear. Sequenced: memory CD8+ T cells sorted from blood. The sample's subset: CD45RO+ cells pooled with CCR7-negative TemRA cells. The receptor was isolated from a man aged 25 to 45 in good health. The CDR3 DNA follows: TGTGCCAGCAGTTACTCACTAGCCAAAAACATTCAGTACTTC. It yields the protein CASSYSLAKNIQYF.